In this sample, the clone carrying this TCR beta chain turned up once. TCRdb's copy holds only in-frame clones and misses some; the assay was immunoSEQ multiplex PCR. This table holds tens of thousands of clones, roughly nine tenths found once. This sample was included in a study of T cell changes during pregnancy in multiple sclerosis. V was trimmed by 5 bases and J by 4 bases, leaving 12 bases between them. This CDR3 contains 14 residues. In germline, CDR1 is SGHVS, CDR2 FNYEAQ. This clonotype was obtained from a female donor with multiple sclerosis, enrolled in a pregnancy study. The V and J genes are TRBV7-6 and TRBJ2-1, with D perhaps TRBD2 (6 bases). The input for sequencing was CD8+ T cells from peripheral blood mononuclear cells, taken in the second trimester of pregnancy. CDR3 bases: TGTGCCAGCAGCCGTGCGGGGCCTTACAATGAGCAGTTCTTC. Translation gives CASSRAGPYNEQFF.